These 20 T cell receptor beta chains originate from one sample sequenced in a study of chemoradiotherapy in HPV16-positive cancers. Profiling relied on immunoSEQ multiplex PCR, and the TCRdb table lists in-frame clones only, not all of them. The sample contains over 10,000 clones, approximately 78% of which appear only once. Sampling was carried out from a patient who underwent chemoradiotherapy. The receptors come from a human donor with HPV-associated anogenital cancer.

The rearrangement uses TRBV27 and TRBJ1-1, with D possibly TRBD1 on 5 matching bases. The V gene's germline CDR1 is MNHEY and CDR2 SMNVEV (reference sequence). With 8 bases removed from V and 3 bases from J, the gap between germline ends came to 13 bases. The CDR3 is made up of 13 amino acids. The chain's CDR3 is CASHGGGYTEAFF. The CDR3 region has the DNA TGTGCCAGCCACGGCGGGGGGTACACTGAAGCTTTCTTT.

The CDR3 nucleotides read TGTGCCAGCACCGCCGAGGCGGCGAACTATGGCTACACCTTC. It yields the protein CASTAEAANYGYTF. The chain couples TRBV5-5 to TRBJ1-2; the D is unclear. V lost 6 bases and J lost 2, with 14 bases in between. The CDR3 loop spans 14 amino acids. CDR1 is SGHKS, CDR2 YYEKEE, per germline (reference sequence).

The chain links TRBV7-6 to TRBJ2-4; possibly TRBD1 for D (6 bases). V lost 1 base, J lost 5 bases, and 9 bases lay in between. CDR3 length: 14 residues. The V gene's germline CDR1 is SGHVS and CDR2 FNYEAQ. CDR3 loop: CASSLDQGQNIQYF. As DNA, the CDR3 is TGTGCCAGCAGCTTAGATCAGGGGCAAAACATTCAGTACTTC.

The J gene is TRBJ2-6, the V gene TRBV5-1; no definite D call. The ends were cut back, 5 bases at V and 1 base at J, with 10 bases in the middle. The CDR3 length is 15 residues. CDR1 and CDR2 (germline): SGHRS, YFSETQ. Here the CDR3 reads CASRAHWSGANVLTF. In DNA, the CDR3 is TGCGCCAGCAGGGCCCATTGGTCTGGGGCCAACGTCCTGACTTTC.

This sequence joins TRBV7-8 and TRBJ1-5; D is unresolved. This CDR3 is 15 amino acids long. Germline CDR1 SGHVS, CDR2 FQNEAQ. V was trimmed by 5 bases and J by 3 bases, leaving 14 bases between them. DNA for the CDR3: TGTGCCAGCAGCCCCCCCTCACCGAACAATCAGCCCCAGCATTTT. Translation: CASSPPSPNNQPQHF.

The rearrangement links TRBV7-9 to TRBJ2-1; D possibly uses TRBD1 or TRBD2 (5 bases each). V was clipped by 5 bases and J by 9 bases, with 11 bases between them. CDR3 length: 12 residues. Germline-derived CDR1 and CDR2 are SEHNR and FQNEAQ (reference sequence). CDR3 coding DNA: TGTGCCAGCAGCCACGGGACGGCTGAGCAGTTCTTC. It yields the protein CASSHGTAEQFF.

The CDR3 is CASSGRDRVRNTQYF. DNA of the CDR3: TGTGCCAGCAGTGGCCGGGACAGGGTAAGAAATACGCAGTATTTT. V and J are TRBV25-1 and TRBJ2-3, with TRBD1 matching over 9 bases. The V gene's germline CDR1 is MGHDK and CDR2 SYGVNS. This CDR3 contains 15 residues. J was trimmed by 7 bases and V by 4 bases; bases with no gene match: 9.

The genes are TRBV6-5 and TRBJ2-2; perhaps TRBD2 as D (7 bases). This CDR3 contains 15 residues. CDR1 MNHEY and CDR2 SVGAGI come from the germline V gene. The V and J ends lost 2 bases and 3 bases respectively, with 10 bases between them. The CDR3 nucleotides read TGTGCCAGCAGTTACGGGGGGGCCTACACCGGGGAGCTGTTTTTT. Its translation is CASSYGGAYTGELFF.

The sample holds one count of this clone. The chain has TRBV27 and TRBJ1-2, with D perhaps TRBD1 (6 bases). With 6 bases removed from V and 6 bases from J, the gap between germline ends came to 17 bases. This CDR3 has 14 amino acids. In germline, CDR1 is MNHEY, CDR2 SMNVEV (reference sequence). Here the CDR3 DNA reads TGTGCCAGCAGCAGTTCCCGACAGGCCAATGGCTACACCTTC. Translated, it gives CASSSSRQANGYTF.

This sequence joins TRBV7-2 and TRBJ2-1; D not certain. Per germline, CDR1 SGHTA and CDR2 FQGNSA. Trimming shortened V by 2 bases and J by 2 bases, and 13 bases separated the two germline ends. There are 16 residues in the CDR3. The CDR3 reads CASSLSYGAPYNEQFF. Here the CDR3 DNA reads TGTGCCAGCAGCTTATCCTACGGAGCTCCCTACAATGAGCAGTTCTTC.

The CDR3 coding sequence is TGCGCCAGCACCCTACAGGGAACCGGGGAGCTGTTTTTT. Its translation: CASTLQGTGELFF. V and J are TRBV10-2 and TRBJ2-2, with D possibly being TRBD1 (6 bases). Germline assignment: CDR1 WSHSY and CDR2 SAAADI. The CDR3 runs 13 residues. V lost 7 bases to trimming and J lost 5 bases, with 11 bases between them.

CDR3 in amino acids: CASSEIWGNQPQHF. CDR3 in DNA: TGTGCCAGCAGTGAAATATGGGGCAATCAGCCCCAGCATTTT. The V gene is TRBV6-1, the J gene TRBJ1-5; D gene ambiguous. This CDR3 is built from 14 residues. V lost 2 bases and J lost 2, with 7 bases in between. Per germline, CDR1 MNHNS and CDR2 SASEGT.

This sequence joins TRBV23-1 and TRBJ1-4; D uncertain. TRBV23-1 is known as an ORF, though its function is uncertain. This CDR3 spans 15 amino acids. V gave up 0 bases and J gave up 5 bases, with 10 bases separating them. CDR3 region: CASSQSPFRNEKLFF. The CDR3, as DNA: TGCGCCAGCAGTCAATCCCCATTTAGGAATGAAAAACTGTTTTTT.

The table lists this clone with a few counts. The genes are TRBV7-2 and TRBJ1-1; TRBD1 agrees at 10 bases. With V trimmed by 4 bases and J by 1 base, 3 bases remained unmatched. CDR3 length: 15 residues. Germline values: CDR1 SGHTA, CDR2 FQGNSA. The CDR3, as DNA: TGTGCCAGCAGCTCCCGGGACAGGGGGAACACTGAAGCTTTCTTT. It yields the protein CASSSRDRGNTEAFF.

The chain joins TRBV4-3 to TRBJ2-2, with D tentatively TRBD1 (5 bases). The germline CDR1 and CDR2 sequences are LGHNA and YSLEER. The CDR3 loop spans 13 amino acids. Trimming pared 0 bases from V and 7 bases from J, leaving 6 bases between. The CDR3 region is CASSQDRVGELFF. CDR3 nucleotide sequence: TGCGCCAGCAGCCAAGACAGGGTCGGGGAGCTGTTTTTT.

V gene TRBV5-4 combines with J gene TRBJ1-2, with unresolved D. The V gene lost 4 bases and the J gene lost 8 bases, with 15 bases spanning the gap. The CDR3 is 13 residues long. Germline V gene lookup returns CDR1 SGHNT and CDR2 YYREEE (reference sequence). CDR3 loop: CASSRYSREGYTF. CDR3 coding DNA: TGTGCCAGCAGCCGATATAGTAGGGAAGGCTACACCTTC. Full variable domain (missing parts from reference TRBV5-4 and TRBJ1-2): ETGVTQSPTHLIKTRGQQVTLRCSSQSGHNTVSWYQQALGQGPQFIFQYYREEENGRGNFPPRFSGLQFPNYSSELNVNALELDDSALYLCASSRYSREGYTFGSGTRLTVV.

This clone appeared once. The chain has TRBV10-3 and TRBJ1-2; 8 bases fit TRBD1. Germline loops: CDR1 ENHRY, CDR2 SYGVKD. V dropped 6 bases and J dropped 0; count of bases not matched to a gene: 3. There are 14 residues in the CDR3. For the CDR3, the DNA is TGTGCCATCAGACCGACAGGGGCTAACTATGGCTACACCTTC. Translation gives CAIRPTGANYGYTF.

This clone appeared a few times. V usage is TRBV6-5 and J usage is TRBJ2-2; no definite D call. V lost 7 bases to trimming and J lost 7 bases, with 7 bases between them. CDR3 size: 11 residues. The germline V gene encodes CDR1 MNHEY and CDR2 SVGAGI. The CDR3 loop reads CASMRGGELFF. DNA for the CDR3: TGTGCCAGCATGCGTGGCGGGGAGCTGTTTTTT.

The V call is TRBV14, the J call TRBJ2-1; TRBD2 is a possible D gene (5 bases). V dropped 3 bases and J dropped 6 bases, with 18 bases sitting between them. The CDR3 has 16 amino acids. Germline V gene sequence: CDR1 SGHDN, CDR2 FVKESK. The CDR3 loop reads CASSQLAPVGSNEQFF. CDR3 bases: TGTGCCAGCAGCCAGTTAGCGCCGGTGGGGTCCAATGAGCAGTTCTTC.

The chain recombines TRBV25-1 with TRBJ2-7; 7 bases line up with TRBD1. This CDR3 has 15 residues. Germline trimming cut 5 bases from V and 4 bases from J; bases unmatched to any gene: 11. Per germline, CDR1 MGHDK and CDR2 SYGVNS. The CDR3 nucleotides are TGTGCCAGCAGTCGACAGGGATATTCTCTTTACGAGCAGTACTTC. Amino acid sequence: CASSRQGYSLYEQYF.